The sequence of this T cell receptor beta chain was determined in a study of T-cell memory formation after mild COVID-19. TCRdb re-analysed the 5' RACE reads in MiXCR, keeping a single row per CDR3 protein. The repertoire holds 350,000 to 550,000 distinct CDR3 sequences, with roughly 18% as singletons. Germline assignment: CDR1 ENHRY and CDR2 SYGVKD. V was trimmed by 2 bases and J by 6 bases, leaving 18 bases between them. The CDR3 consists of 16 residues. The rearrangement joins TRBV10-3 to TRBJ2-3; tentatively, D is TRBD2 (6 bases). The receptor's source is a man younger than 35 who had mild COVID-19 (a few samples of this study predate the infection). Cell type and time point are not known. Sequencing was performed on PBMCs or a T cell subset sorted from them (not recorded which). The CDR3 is CAISEREQGWGDTQYF. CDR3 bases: TGTGCCATCAGTGAGCGGGAGCAGGGTTGGGGGGATACGCAGTATTTT.